A single sample is the source of the 16 T cell receptor beta chains below, sequenced in a study of post-analysis software for immune sequencing data. General study findings and limits: TRBV5-6, TRBV5-1 and TRBV20-1 belonged to a set of roughly five TRBV segments that were more frequent in patients than controls.

These receptors are not linked to any known antigen. Prepared TCR beta cDNA libraries contained unique molecular identifiers. TCRdb independently ran MiXCR on the PCR reads; one entry per CDR3 protein. Of some 800,000 distinct CDR3 sequences in the sample, roughly 50% were seen once. Sequenced material: blood. The source is a girl aged 10-17 years with multiple sclerosis.

This clonotype was seen at least ten times. The chain has TRBV29-1 and TRBJ2-5; D is unclear. V dropped 7 bases and J dropped 2 bases, with 11 bases sitting between them. This CDR3 is built from 12 residues. In germline, CDR1 is SQVTM, CDR2 ANQGSEA. The CDR3 sequence: CSAQGRQETQYF. CDR3 DNA: TGCAGCGCTCAAGGCAGGCAAGAGACCCAGTACTTC. The entire variable domain, with the rest obtained from reference TRBV29-1 and TRBJ2-5, is as follows: SAVISQKPSRDICQRGTSLTIQCQVDSQVTMMFWYRQQPGQSLTLIATANQGSEATYESGFVIDKFPISRPNLTFSTLTVSNMSPEDSSIYLCSAQGRQETQYFGPGTRLLVL.

The chain carries TRBV7-9 and TRBJ2-7; D is perhaps TRBD1 or TRBD2 (5 bases each). CDR1 SEHNR and CDR2 FQNEAQ come from the germline V gene (reference sequence). This CDR3 is built from 13 residues. Between the trimmed V and J ends, which lost 5 bases and 3 bases, there was a span of 11 bases. This CDR3 reads CASSTGRFYEQYF. CDR3 in DNA: TGTGCCAGCAGCACGGGACGGTTCTACGAGCAGTACTTC.

This clonotype came up a few times. CDR3 DNA sequence: TGCAGCGCCGACGGGACTAGCAGCCAAGAGACCCAGTACTTC. As protein: CSADGTSSQETQYF. The chain joins TRBV29-1 to TRBJ2-5; the match to TRBD2 covers 9 bases. V dropped 7 bases and J dropped 1; count of bases not matched to a gene: 7. This CDR3 has 14 amino acids. CDR1 SQVTM and CDR2 ANQGSEA come from the germline V gene.

The rearrangement joins TRBV15 to TRBJ2-2, with 14 bases fitting TRBD2. V lost 5 bases and J lost 0; bases outside the gene matches: 11. CDR3 size: 20 residues. Germline CDR1 reads LNHNV; CDR2 reads YYDKDF (reference sequence). The CDR3 protein is CATSPPWETSGRANTGELFF. CDR3 DNA: TGTGCCACCAGCCCGCCCTGGGAGACTAGCGGGAGGGCGAACACCGGGGAGCTGTTTTTT.

This clonotype was picked up a small number of times. This chain connects TRBV6-5 to TRBJ2-1; D is undetermined. V shed 2 bases and J shed 6 bases, with 11 bases lying between them. The CDR3 has 14 residues. From germline, CDR1 is MNHEY and CDR2 SVGAGI. The chain's CDR3 is CASSYVGSPNEQFF. As DNA, the CDR3 is TGTGCCAGCAGTTACGTCGGTAGCCCCAATGAGCAGTTCTTC.

This clonotype was picked up a small number of times. The chain recombines TRBV29-1 with TRBJ2-7; tentative D call: TRBD2 (6 bases). V was shortened by 4 bases and J by 6 bases, with 10 bases between the two germline ends. The CDR3 is made up of 11 amino acids. Germline V lookup: CDR1 SQVTM, CDR2 ANQGSEA. Written as DNA, the CDR3 is TGCAGCGTTGGACTAGGAATCGAGCAGTACTTC. Translation gives CSVGLGIEQYF.

The chain uses TRBV3-1 and TRBJ1-6, with D tentatively TRBD1 (6 bases). This CDR3 is 14 amino acids long. Germline V CDR1 and CDR2: LGHDT, YNNKEL (reference sequence). V was trimmed by 1 base and J by 7 bases, leaving 8 bases between them. The CDR3 DNA sequence: TGTGCCAGCAGCCAAGGGACAGCAAATTCACCCCTCCACTTT. Translating gives CASSQGTANSPLHF.

The gene calls are TRBV12-5 and TRBJ2-7; D ambiguous. This CDR3 is built from 13 residues. The germline V gene encodes CDR1 LGHNT and CDR2 FRNRAP. Trimming cost V 5 bases and J 4 bases, with 12 bases left between them. The CDR3 bases are TGTGCTAGTGGTCCCGAAAACTTTTACGAGCAGTACTTC. Its translation: CASGPENFYEQYF.

With respect to this clonotype: It may be a read error: a sequence one base away is much more abundant. The chain carries TRBV2 and TRBJ2-5; possibly TRBD1 or TRBD2 for D (5 bases each). The germline gives CDR1 SNHLY, CDR2 FYNNEI. V shed 8 bases and J shed 14 bases, with 24 bases lying between them. The length of the CDR3 is 13 residues. This CDR3 reads CASWDGLGDEHYF. The CDR3 DNA sequence: TGTGCCAGCTGGGATGGACTCGGGGACGAGCATTACTTC.

The J gene is TRBJ1-2, the V gene TRBV2; TRBD1 aligns across 7 bases. V gave up 4 bases and J gave up 6 bases; unmatched junction bases: 5. CDR3 length: 13 residues. The germline gives CDR1 SNHLY, CDR2 FYNNEI. Here the CDR3 DNA reads TGTGCCAGCAGTGGCGAGGGGGCAGATGGCTACACCTTC. Amino acid sequence: CASSGEGADGYTF.

The chain has TRBV29-1 and TRBJ1-2, with 8 bases identical to TRBD1. V shed 2 bases, J shed 4 bases, and the junction held 6 bases outside the gene matches. The CDR3 is 14 amino acids. From germline, CDR1 is SQVTM and CDR2 ANQGSEA. Here the CDR3 reads CSVETGGEAYGYTF. The CDR3 coding sequence is TGCAGCGTTGAAACAGGGGGTGAAGCCTATGGCTACACCTTC.

The chain has TRBV30 and TRBJ2-3; 11 bases are a match to TRBD2. The CDR3 contains 16 residues. Looked up from germline, CDR1 is GTSNPN and CDR2 is SVGIG (reference sequence). Trimming took 1 base from V and 5 from J; bases not matched to a gene: 8. CDR3 bases: TGTGCCTGGAGTGCCGGGCTAGCGGGAGGTGAAGATACGCAGTATTTT. It translates to CAWSAGLAGGEDTQYF.

This chain links TRBV28 with TRBJ2-5, with a weak D call TRBD2 (6 bases). The CDR3 runs to 14 residues. Germline CDR1 is MDHEN and CDR2 is SYDVKM. V was pared by 3 bases and J by 11 bases, with 19 bases between. The CDR3 loop is CASSFFSAGREQYF. Written as DNA, the CDR3 is TGTGCCAGCAGTTTTTTTTCGGCGGGACGCGAACAGTACTTC.

In this sample, this clonotype turned up many times. The chain links TRBV7-9 to TRBJ2-7; 10 positions agree with TRBD2. Germline V CDR1 and CDR2: SEHNR, FQNEAQ (reference sequence). Trimming removed 5 bases from V and 2 bases from J; junction bases left unmatched: 15. This CDR3 is 18 amino acids long. The CDR3 reads CASSPIMGSSGSPYEQYF. CDR3 bases: TGTGCCAGCAGCCCTATAATGGGGTCTAGCGGGAGCCCCTACGAGCAGTACTTC.

V usage is TRBV20-1 and J usage is TRBJ2-3, with 9 bases lining up with TRBD2. This CDR3 spans 14 amino acids. Germline CDR1 reads DFQATT; CDR2 reads SNEGSKA (reference sequence). Losses at the gene ends were 3 bases for V and 3 bases for J; bases not matched to a gene: 4. The DNA of the CDR3 is TGCAGTGCTAGCGCGCTAGCGGGAACAGATACGCAGTATTTT. Protein product: CSASALAGTDTQYF.

This clonotype was detected a few times. The genes are TRBV6-5 and TRBJ2-7, with D unresolved. CDR3 length equals 15 residues. Deletions cut 0 bases from V and 2 bases from J, with 11 bases between. CDR1 is MNHEY, CDR2 SVGAGI, per germline. The CDR3 region has the DNA TGTGCCAGCAGTTACTCGATATTGCGGACCTACGAGCAGTACTTC. Its translation is CASSYSILRTYEQYF.